Presented here are 6 T cell receptor beta chains from one specimen sequenced in a study of CD8 T cells in ankylosing spondylitis. From the 5' RACE reads, TCRdb called clonotypes with MiXCR, one entry per CDR3 protein. The top ten hold roughly 7.4% of the sample, which has approximately 300,000 distinct CDR3 sequences, 20% seen once. Sequenced sample: blood, either unsorted or a sorted T cell fraction (not recorded which). The receptors shown here come from a male donor with ankylosing spondylitis or in good health (not recorded which).

This rearrangement joins TRBV7-1 to TRBJ2-5, with no clear D. TRBV7-1 is placed among ORFs of uncertain function. The CDR3 is made up of 14 amino acids. Trimming pared 4 bases from V and 0 bases from J, leaving 9 bases between. CDR3: CASSFSQDQETQYF. DNA for the CDR3: TGTGCCAGCAGCTTTAGTCAGGACCAAGAGACCCAGTACTTC.

V usage is TRBV3-1 and J usage is TRBJ2-3, with 9 positions matching TRBD2. This CDR3 is built from 15 residues. V was clipped by 2 bases and J by 2 bases; unmatched bases: 2. The germline V gene has CDR1 LGHDT and CDR2 YNNKEL (reference sequence). The chain's CDR3 is CASSQRTSDTDTQYF. As DNA, the CDR3 is TGTGCCAGCAGCCAAAGGACTAGCGACACAGATACGCAGTATTTT.

This clonotype was seen many times. The CDR3 bases are TGCAGCGTTGGTCACACCGGGGAGCTGTTTTTT. This gives the protein CSVGHTGELFF. The genes are TRBV29-1 and TRBJ2-2, with D unclear. Looked up from germline, CDR1 is SQVTM and CDR2 is ANQGSEA. Trimming shortened V by 4 bases and J by 3 bases, and 3 bases separated the two germline ends. This CDR3 contains 11 residues.

V and J are TRBV11-2 and TRBJ2-1; 10 bases line up with TRBD2. The junction had 6 bases not matched to a gene; V was cut back by 1 base and J by 9 bases. CDR3 length equals 15 residues. Germline CDR1 and CDR2: SGHAT and FQNNGV. CDR3 sequence reads: CASSLVLAGAGEQFF. The CDR3 nucleotides are TGTGCCAGCAGCTTAGTCCTAGCGGGAGCTGGTGAGCAGTTCTTC.

Only a few counts were recorded for this clonotype. J is TRBJ1-3 and V is TRBV28; no clear D. CDR3 length equals 14 residues. Germline CDR1 reads MDHEN; CDR2 reads SYDVKM. Trimming pared 6 bases from V and 1 base from J, leaving 10 bases between. Here the CDR3 reads CASSRPGSGNTIYF. CDR3 DNA: TGTGCCAGCAGCAGACCGGGATCTGGAAACACCATATATTTT.

The chain joins TRBV11-2 to TRBJ1-4; D gene uncertain. Germline values: CDR1 SGHAT, CDR2 FQNNGV. Trimming left V 1 base short and J 3 bases short, with 9 bases between. This CDR3 comprises 15 residues. CDR3 nucleotides: TGTGCCAGCAGCTTAGCGGGGAAGTCTAATGAAAAACTGTTTTTT. Protein sequence: CASSLAGKSNEKLFF.